This T cell receptor beta chain was captured in a study of beta chain features in type 1 diabetes. The CDR3 is 18 amino acids. Per the germline V gene, CDR1 is LNHDA and CDR2 is SQIVND (reference sequence). The trim removed 6 bases at V and 4 bases at J, leaving 10 bases unmatched. Expressed TCRB transcripts got sequenced, as all isolated RNA was reverse transcribed. This table comes from immunoSEQ multiplex PCR, and its TCRdb copy is limited to in-frame clones, with some not included. The data show 200,000 to 250,000 clones, 9.6% seen once. Study outcomes and limitations: Patients with Type 1 diabetes showed moderately but significantly shorter TCRB CDR3s in all four CD4+ subsets.

This clone appeared once. Its matching antigen is unknown. Source material: naive CD4+ T cells from blood. The rearrangement uses TRBV19 and TRBJ2-1; the match to TRBD2 covers 15 bases. This sequence originates from a woman younger than 35 in good health. The CDR3 sequence is CASSRGLAGGRLYNEQFF. Here the CDR3 DNA reads TGTGCCAGTAGCAGGGGACTAGCGGGGGGTCGTTTATACAATGAGCAGTTCTTC.